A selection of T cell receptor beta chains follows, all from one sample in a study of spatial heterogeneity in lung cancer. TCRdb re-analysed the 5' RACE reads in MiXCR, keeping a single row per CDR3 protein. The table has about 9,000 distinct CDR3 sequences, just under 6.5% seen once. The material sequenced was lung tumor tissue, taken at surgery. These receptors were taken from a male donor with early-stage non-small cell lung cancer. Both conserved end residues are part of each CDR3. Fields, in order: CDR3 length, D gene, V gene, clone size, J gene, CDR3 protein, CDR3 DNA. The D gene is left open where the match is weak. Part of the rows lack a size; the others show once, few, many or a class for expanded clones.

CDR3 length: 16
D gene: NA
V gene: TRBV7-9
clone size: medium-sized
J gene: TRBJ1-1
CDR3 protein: CASSSPGQRGGTEAFF
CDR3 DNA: TGTGCCAGCAGCTCCCCCGGACAACGGGGCGGCACTGAAGCTTTCTTT

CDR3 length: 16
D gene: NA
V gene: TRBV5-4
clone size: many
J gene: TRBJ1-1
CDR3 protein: CASSLGYSGGNTEAFF
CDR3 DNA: TGTGCCAGCAGCTTGGGGTACTCTGGGGGGAACACTGAAGCTTTCTTT

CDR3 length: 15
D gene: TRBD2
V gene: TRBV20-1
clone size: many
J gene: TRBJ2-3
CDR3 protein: CSARDYSGVADTQYF
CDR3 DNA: TGCAGTGCTAGAGATTATAGCGGGGTGGCAGATACGCAGTATTTT

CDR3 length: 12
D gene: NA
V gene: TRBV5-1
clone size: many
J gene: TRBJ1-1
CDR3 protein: CASSLVQSEAFF
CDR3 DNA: TGCGCCAGCAGCTTGGTTCAGTCTGAAGCTTTCTTT

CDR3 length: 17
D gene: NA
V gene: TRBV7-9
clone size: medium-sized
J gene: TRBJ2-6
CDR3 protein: CASSLRRGTSGANVLTF
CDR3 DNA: TGTGCCAGCAGCTTACGCAGGGGTACATCTGGGGCCAACGTCCTGACTTTC

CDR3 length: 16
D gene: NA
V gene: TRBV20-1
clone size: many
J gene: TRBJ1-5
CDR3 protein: CSARDSGHRAGQPQHF
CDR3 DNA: TGCAGTGCTAGAGATTCGGGGCACAGGGCCGGTCAGCCCCAGCATTTT

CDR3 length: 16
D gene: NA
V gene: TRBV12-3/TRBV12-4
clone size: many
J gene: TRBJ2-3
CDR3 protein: CASSLGNGGRTDTQYF
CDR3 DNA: TGTGCCAGCAGTTTAGGAAATGGGGGACGCACAGATACGCAGTATTTT

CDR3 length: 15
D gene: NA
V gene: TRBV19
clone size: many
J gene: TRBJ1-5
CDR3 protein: CASSIVGQGYQPQHF
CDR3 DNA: TGTGCCAGTAGTATCGTCGGCCAGGGTTATCAGCCCCAGCATTTT

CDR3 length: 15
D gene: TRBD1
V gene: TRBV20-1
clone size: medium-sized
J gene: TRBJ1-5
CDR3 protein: CSASPPQGANQPQHF
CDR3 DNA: TGCAGTGCCAGTCCCCCTCAGGGGGCGAATCAGCCCCAGCATTTT

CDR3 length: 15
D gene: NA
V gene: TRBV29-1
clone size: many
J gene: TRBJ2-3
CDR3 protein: CSVKLGSGSTDTQYF
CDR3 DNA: TGCAGCGTAAAACTCGGGTCGGGAAGCACAGATACGCAGTATTTT

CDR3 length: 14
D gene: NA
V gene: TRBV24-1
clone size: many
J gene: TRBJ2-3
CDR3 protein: CATSAGTAADTQYF
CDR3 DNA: TGTGCCACCAGTGCCGGGACGGCGGCAGATACGCAGTATTTT

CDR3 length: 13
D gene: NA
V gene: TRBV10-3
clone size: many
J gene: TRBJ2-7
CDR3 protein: CAISEARGDEQYF
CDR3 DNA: TGTGCCATCAGTGAGGCCAGGGGCGACGAGCAGTACTTC

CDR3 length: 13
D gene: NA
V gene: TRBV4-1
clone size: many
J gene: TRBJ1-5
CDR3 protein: CASSQDRARPQHF
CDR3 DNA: TGCGCCAGCAGCCAAGATCGGGCTAGGCCCCAGCATTTT

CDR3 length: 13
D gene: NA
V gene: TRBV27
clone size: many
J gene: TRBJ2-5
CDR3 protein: CASSLYQQETQYF
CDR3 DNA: TGTGCCAGCAGTTTATATCAGCAAGAGACCCAGTACTTC

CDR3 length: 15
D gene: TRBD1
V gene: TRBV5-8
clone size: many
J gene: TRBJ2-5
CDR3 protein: CASSLDRGGTETQYF
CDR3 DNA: TGTGCCAGCAGCTTGGACCGAGGGGGCACGGAGACCCAGTACTTC

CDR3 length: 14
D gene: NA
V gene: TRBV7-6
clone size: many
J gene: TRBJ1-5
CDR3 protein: CASSLQRGDQPQHF
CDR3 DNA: TGTGCCAGCAGCTTACAGCGAGGTGATCAGCCCCAGCATTTT

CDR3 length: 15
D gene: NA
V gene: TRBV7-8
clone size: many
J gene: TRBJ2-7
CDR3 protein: CASSSRDGRDYEQYF
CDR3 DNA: TGTGCCAGCAGCTCGAGGGACGGCCGTGACTACGAGCAGTACTTC

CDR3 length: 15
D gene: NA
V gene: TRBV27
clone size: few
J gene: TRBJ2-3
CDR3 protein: CASSSSAFQTDTQYF
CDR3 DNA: TGTGCCAGCAGTTCCTCCGCCTTCCAAACAGATACGCAGTATTTT

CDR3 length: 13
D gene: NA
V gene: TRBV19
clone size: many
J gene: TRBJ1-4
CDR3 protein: CASGRGISEKLFF
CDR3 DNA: TGTGCCAGTGGCCGGGGCATAAGCGAAAAACTGTTTTTT

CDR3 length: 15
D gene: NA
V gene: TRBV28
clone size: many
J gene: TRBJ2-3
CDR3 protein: CASSLGQGRVDTQYF
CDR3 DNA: TGTGCCAGCAGTTTAGGCCAGGGGAGAGTAGATACGCAGTATTTT

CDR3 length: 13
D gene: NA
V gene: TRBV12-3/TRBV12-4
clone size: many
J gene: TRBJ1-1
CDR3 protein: CASNNGPGVEAFF
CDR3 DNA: TGTGCCAGCAACAATGGCCCAGGGGTTGAAGCTTTCTTT

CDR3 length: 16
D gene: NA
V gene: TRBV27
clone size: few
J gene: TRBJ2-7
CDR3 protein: CASSLRTDRSQYEQYF
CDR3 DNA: TGTGCCAGCAGCCTACGGACAGATCGGTCCCAATACGAGCAGTACTTC

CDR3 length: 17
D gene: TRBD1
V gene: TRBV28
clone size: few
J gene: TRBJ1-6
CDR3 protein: CASSLGTGGSYNSPLHF
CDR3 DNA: TGTGCCAGCAGTTTGGGGACAGGGGGCTCCTATAATTCACCCCTCCACTTT

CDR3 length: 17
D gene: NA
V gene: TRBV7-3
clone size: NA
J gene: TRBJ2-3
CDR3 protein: CASSLGIGGPIKDTQYF
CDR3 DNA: TGTGCCAGCAGCCTGGGTATCGGGGGGCCAATCAAAGATACGCAGTATTTT

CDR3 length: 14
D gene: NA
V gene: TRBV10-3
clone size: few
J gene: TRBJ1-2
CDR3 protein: CAISGELGTAGYTF
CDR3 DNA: TGTGCCATCAGTGGAGAGTTAGGGACCGCTGGCTACACCTTC

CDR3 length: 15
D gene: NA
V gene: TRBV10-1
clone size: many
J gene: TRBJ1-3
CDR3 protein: CASSGQRGSGNTIYF
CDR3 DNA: TGCGCCAGCAGTGGACAGAGAGGCTCTGGAAACACCATATATTTT

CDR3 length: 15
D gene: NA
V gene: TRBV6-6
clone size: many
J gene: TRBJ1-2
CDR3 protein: CASTPGPAFGYGYTF
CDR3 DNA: TGTGCCAGCACCCCGGGACCGGCTTTTGGCTATGGCTACACCTTC

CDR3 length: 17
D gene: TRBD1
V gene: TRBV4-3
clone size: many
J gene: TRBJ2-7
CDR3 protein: CASSQADRGRGSYEQYF
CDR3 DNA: TGCGCCAGCAGCCAAGCCGACAGGGGGCGAGGGTCCTACGAGCAGTACTTC

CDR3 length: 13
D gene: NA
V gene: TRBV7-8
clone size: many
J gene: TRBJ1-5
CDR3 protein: CASGQGRNQPQHF
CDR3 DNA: TGTGCCAGCGGGCAGGGTCGCAATCAGCCCCAGCATTTT

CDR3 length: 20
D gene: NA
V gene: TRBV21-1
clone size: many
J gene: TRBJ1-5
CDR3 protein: CASSNNGDRGNRGNYQPQHF
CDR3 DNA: TGTGCCAGCAGCAATAACGGGGACAGGGGGAACAGGGGGAATTATCAGCCCCAGCATTTT

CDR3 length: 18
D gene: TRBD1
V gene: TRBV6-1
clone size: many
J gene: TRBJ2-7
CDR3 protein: CASSEELTGGILSYEQYF
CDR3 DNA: TGTGCCAGCAGTGAAGAGTTGACAGGGGGAATATTAAGCTACGAGCAGTACTTC

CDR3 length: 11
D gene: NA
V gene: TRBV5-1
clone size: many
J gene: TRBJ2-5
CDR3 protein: CASSGQETQYF
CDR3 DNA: TGCGCCAGCAGCGGCCAAGAGACCCAGTACTTC

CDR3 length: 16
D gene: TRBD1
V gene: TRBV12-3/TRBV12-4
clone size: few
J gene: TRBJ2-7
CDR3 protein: CASSQYYGTDRVEQYF
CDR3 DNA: TGTGCCAGCAGTCAATATTATGGGACAGACCGCGTCGAGCAGTACTTC

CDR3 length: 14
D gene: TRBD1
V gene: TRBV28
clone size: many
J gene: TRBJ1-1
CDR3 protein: CATRTGDLNTEAFF
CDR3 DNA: TGTGCCACCCGGACAGGGGACTTGAACACTGAAGCTTTCTTT